The present TCR beta chain was sequenced within a study of T cell repertoires in cytomegalovirus infection. Study information: CMV infection plus the matching HLA type was flagged by public TCR beta signatures.

The germline V gene has CDR1 SGHTA and CDR2 FQGTGA. V lost 7 bases to trimming and J lost 3 bases, with 5 bases between them. The CDR3 consists of 11 residues. TCRdb independently ran MiXCR on the reads; one entry per CDR3 protein. This table has hundreds of thousands of distinct CDR3 sequences, roughly 22% appearing once. This clonotype was detected only a few times. Its antigen remains unidentified. Whole-study findings and limits: In two of eight donors, the top clonotype was HLA-C-restricted CMV-specific. Carriers of CMV plus the relevant HLA were identified by cumulative public TCR beta family frequency.

This sequence was found in a human donor in good health (CMV status not recorded). Some clones in this sample may be carry-over from other donors' samples. The chain joins TRBV7-3 to TRBJ2-3; D is unclear. Sequences were obtained from CD8+ T cells from PBMCs. The DNA of the CDR3 is TGTGCCAGCATGGGGACAGATACGCAGTATTTT. Translated, it gives CASMGTDTQYF.